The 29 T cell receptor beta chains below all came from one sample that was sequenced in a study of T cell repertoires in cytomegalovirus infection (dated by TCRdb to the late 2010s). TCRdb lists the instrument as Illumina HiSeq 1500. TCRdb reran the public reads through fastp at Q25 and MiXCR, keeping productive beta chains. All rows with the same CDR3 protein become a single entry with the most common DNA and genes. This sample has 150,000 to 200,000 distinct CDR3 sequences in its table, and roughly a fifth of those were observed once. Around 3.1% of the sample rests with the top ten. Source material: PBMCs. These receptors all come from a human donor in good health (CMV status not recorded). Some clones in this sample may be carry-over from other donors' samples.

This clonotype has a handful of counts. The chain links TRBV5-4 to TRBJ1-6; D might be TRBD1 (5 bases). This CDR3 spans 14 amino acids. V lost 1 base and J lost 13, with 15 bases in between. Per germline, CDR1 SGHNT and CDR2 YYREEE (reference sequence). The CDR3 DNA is TGTGCCAGCAGCTTGATCGGGGCGCCTGATCCCCTCCACTTT. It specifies CASSLIGAPDPLHF.

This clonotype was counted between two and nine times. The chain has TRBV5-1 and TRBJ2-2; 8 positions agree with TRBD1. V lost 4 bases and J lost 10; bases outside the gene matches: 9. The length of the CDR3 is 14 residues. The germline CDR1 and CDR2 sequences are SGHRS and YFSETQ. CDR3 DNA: TGCGCCAGCAGCGGGGACAGGCCAGGCGAGGAGCTGTTTTTT. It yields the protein CASSGDRPGEELFF.

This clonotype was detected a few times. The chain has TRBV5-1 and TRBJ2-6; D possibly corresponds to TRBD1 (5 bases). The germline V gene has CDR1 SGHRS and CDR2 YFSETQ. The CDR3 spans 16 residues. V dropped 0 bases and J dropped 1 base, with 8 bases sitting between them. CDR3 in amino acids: CASSLAGWSGANVLTF. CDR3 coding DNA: TGCGCCAGCAGCTTGGCAGGGTGGTCTGGGGCCAACGTCCTGACTTTC.

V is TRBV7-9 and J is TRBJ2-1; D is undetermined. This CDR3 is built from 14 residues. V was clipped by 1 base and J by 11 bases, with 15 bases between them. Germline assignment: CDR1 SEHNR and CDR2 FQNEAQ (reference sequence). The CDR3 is CASSLVGPTEQQFF. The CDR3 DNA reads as TGTGCCAGCAGCTTAGTCGGCCCGACGGAACAGCAGTTCTTC.

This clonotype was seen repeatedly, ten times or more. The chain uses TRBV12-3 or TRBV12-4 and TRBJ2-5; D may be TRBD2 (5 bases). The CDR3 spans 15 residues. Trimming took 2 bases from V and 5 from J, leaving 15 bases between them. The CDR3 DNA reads TGTGCCAGCAGTTTACTGGGTCTAGCCGGGGAGACCCAGTACTTC. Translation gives CASSLLGLAGETQYF.

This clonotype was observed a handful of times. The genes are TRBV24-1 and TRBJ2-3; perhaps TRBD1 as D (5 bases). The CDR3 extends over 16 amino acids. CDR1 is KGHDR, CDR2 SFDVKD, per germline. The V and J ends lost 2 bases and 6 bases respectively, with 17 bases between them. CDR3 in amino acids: CATSDSGTGSWDTQYF. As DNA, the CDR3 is TGTGCCACCAGTGATTCCGGAACAGGTAGTTGGGATACGCAGTATTTT.

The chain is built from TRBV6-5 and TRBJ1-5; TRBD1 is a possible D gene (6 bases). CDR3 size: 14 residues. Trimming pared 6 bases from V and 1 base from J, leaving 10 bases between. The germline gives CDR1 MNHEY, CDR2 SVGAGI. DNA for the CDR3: TGTGCCAGCAGCGGAGGGGGGAGCAATCAGCCCCAGCATTTT. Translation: CASSGGGSNQPQHF.

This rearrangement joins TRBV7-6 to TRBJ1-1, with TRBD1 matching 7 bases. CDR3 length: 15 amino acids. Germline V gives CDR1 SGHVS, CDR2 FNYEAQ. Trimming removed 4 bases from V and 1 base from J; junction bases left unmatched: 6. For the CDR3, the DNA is TGTGCCAGCAGCTCGCTCGACAGGGCGAACACTGAAGCTTTCTTT. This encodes CASSSLDRANTEAFF.

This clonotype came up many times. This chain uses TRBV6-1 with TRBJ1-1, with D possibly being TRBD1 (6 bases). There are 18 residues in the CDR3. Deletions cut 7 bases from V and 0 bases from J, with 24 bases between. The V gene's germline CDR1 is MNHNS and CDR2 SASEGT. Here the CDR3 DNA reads TGTGCCAGCATCAAAAGGGGTAGGCAGGGGCAACTGAACACTGAAGCTTTCTTT. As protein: CASIKRGRQGQLNTEAFF.

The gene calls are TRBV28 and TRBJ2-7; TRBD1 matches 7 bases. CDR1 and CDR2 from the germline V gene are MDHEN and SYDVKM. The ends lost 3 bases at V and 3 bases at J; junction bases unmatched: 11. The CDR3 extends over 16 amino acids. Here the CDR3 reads CASSFGSTGAIYEQYF. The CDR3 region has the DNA TGTGCCAGCAGTTTCGGATCCACAGGGGCAATCTACGAGCAGTACTTC.

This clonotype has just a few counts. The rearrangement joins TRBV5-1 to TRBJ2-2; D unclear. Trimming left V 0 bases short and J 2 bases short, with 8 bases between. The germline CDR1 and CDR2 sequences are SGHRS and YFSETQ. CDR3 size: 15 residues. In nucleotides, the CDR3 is TGCGCCAGCAGCTTGGATGCGATTAACACCGGGGAGCTGTTTTTT. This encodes CASSLDAINTGELFF.

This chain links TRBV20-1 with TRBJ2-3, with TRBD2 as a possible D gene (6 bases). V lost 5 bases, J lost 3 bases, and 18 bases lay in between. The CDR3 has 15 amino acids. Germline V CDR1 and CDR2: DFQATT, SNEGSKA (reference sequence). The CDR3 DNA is TGCAGTGCTGGAGCAGGGATCGGGAGAACAGATACGCAGTATTTT. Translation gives CSAGAGIGRTDTQYF.

The CDR3 here is CASSQDKGGNTEAFF. The DNA for the CDR3 is TGCGCCAGCAGCCAGGACAAAGGGGGGAACACTGAAGCTTTCTTT. The chain links TRBV4-1 to TRBJ1-1, with D perhaps TRBD1 (6 bases). Germline lookup yields CDR1 MGHRA and CDR2 YSYEKL. The CDR3 runs 15 residues. V lost 3 bases, J lost 1 base, and 12 bases lay in between.

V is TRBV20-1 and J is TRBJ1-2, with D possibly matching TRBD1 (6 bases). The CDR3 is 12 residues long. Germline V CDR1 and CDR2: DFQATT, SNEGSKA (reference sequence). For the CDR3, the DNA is TGCAGCCCGGGGCAGGGGAACCGTGGCTACACCTTC. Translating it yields CSPGQGNRGYTF.

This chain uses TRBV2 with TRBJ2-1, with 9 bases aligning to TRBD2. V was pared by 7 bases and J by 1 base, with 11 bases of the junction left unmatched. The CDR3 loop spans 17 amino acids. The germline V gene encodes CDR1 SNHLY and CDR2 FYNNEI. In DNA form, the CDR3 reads TGTGCCAGCAAGGCCGGGGGTAGCGGGGGTTCCTACAATGAGCAGTTCTTC. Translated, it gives CASKAGGSGGSYNEQFF.

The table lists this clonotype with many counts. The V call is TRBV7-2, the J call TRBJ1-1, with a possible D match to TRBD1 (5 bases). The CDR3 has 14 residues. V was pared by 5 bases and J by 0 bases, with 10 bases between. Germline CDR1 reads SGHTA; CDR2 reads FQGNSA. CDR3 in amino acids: CASSRQTMNTEAFF. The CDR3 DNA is TGTGCCAGCAGCCGACAGACTATGAACACTGAAGCTTTCTTT.

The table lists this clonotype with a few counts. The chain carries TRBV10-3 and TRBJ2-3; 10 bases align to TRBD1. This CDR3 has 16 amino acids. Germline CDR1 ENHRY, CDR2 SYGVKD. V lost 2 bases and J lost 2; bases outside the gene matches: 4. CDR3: CAISETGTGATDTQYF. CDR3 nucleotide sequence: TGTGCCATCAGTGAGACCGGGACAGGGGCCACAGATACGCAGTATTTT.

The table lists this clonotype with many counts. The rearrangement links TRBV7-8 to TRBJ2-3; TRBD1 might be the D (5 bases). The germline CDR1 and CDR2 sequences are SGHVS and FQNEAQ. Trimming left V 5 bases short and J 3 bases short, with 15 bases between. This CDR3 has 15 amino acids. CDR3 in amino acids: CASSPVGVETDTQYF. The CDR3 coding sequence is TGTGCCAGCAGCCCCGTAGGGGTAGAAACAGATACGCAGTATTTT.

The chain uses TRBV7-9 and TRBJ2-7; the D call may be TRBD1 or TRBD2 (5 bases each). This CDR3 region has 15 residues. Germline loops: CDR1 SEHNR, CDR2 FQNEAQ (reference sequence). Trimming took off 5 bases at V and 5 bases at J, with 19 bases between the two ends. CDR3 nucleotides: TGTGCCAGCAGCCTCCGGGACCCGCTCATTGACGAGCAGTACTTC. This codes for CASSLRDPLIDEQYF. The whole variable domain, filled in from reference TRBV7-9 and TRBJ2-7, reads DTGVSQNPRHKITKRGQNVTFRCDPISEHNRLYWYRQTLGQGPEFLTYFQNEAQLEKSRLLSDRFSAERPKGSFSTLEIQRTEQGDSAMYLCASSLRDPLIDEQYFGPGTRLTVT.

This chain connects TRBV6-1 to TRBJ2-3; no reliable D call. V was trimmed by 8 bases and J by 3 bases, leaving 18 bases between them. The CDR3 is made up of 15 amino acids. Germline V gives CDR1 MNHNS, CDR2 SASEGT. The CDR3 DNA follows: TGTGCCAGCTGTTACCAGGCTGGGTTAACAGATACGCAGTATTTT. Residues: CASCYQAGLTDTQYF.

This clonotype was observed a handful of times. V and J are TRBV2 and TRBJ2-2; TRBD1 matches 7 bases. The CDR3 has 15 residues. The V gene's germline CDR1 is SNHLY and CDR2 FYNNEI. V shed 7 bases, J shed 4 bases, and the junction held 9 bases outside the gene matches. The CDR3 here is CASKVTGSGTGELFF. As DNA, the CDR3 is TGTGCCAGCAAAGTGACAGGGAGTGGCACCGGGGAGCTGTTTTTT. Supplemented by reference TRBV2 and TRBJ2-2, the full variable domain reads EPEVTQTPSHQVTQMGQEVILRCVPISNHLYFYWYRQILGQKVEFLVSFYNNEISEKSEIFDDQFSVERPDGSNFTLKIRSTKLEDSAMYFCASKVTGSGTGELFFGEGSRLTVL.

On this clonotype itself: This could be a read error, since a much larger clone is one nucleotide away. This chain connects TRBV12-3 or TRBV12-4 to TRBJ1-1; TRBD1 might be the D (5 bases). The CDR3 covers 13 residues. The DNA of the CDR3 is TGTGCCAGCAGTTTCAGCGGGACCACTGAAGCTTCCTTT. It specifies CASSFSGTTEASF.

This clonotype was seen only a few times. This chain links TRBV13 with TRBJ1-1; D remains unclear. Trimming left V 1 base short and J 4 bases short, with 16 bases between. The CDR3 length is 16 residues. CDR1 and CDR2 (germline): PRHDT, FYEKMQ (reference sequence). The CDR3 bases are TGTGCCAGCAGCTTAGTTCGTGTAGAAGGGCGCACTGAAGCTTTCTTT. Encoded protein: CASSLVRVEGRTEAFF.

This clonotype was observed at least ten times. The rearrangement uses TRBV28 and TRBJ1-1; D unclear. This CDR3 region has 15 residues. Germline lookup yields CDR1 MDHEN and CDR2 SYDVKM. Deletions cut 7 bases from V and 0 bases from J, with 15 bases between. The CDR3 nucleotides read TGTGCCAGCATCCTTCCCGGACGGCTGAACACTGAAGCTTTCTTT. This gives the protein CASILPGRLNTEAFF.

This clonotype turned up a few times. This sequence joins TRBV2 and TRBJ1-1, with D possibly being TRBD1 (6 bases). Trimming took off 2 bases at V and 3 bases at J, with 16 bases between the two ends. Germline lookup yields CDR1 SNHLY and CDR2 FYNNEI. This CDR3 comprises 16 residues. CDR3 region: CASSENGGGGYTEAFF. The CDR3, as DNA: TGTGCCAGCAGTGAAAACGGGGGCGGGGGGTACACTGAAGCTTTCTTT.

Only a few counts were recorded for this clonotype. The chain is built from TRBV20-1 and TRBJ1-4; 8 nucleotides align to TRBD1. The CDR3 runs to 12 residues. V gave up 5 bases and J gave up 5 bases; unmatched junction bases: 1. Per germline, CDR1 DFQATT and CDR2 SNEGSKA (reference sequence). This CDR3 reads CSAGQGNEKLFF. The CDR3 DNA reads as TGCAGTGCTGGACAGGGAAATGAAAAACTGTTTTTT.

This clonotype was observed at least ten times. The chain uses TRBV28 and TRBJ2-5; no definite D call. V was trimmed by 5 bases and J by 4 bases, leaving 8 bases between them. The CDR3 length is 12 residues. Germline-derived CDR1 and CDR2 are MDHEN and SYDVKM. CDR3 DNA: TGTGCCAGCAGTGCCGTGCTAGAGACCCAGTACTTC. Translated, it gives CASSAVLETQYF. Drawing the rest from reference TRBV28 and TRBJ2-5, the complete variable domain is DVKVTQSSRYLVKRTGEKVFLECVQDMDHENMFWYRQDPGLGLRLIYFSYDVKMKEKGDIPEGYSVSREKKERFSLILESASTNQTSMYLCASSAVLETQYFGPGTRLLVL.

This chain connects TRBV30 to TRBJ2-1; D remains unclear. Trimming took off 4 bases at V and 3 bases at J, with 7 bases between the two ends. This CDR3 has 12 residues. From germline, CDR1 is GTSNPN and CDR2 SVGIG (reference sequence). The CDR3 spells CAWTAGYNEQFF. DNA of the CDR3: TGTGCCTGGACCGCCGGCTACAATGAGCAGTTCTTC.

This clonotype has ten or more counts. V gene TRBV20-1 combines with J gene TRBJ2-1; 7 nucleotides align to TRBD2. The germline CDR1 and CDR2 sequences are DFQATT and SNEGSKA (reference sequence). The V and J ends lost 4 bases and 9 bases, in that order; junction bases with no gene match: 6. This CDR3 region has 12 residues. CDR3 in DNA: TGCAGTGCTACCCTAGCGGAAAGTGAGCAGTTCTTC. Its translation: CSATLAESEQFF.